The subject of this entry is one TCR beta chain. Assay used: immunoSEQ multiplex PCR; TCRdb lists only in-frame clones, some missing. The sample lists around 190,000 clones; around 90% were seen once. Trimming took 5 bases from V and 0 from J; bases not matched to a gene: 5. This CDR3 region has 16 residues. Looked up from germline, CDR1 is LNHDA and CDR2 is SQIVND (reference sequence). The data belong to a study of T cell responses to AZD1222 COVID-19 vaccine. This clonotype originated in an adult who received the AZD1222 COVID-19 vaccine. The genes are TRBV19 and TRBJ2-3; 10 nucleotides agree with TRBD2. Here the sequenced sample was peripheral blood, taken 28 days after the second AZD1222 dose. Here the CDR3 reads CASSSTSGFSTDTQYF. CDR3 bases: TGTGCCAGTAGTTCGACTAGCGGGTTTAGCACAGATACGCAGTATTTT.